This entry lists 6 T cell receptor beta chains sequenced from one sample in a study of OX40 agonist ivuxolimab in advanced cancers. Only in-frame clones appear in the TCRdb table, and some are missing; sequencing was by immunoSEQ multiplex PCR. This table holds roughly 81,000 clones, approximately 85% found once. Sequenced material: CD4+ or CD8+ T cells sorted from blood, taken in a trial of the OX40 agonist ivuxolimab. The receptors derive from an adult with an advanced solid tumor such as melanoma, head and neck, liver or kidney cancer.

This clone has more than one count but fewer than ten. The chain employs TRBV9 and TRBJ1-4; D perhaps matches TRBD1 (5 bases). Germline CDR1 and CDR2: SGDLS and YYNGEE. Trimming left V 7 bases short and J 5 bases short, with 12 bases between. The CDR3 spans 13 residues. As DNA, the CDR3 is TGTGCCAGCTCCGGGACCCCCAATGAAAAACTGTTTTTT. This translates into CASSGTPNEKLFF.

The rearrangement links TRBV5-1 to TRBJ2-1; 7 bases line up with TRBD2. The ends lost 0 bases at V and 8 bases at J; junction bases unmatched: 8. The CDR3 length is 15 residues. CDR1 and CDR2 (germline): SGHRS, YFSETQ. CDR3 amino acids: CASSLGGGSGDEQFF. Written as DNA, the CDR3 is TGCGCCAGCAGCTTGGGTGGCGGGAGCGGGGATGAGCAGTTCTTC.

The genes are TRBV11-3 and TRBJ2-2; D ambiguous. V lost 1 base, J lost 2 bases, and 5 bases lay in between. This CDR3 is 14 amino acids long. From germline, CDR1 is SGHNT and CDR2 YENEEA. The CDR3 is CASSLVTNTGELFF. Written as DNA, the CDR3 is TGTGCCAGCAGCTTAGTAACTAACACCGGGGAGCTGTTTTTT.

The rearrangement uses TRBV11-3 and TRBJ2-1; D remains unclear. Germline values: CDR1 SGHNT, CDR2 YENEEA. Trimming stripped 1 base from V and 0 bases from J, with 4 bases between. This CDR3 contains 14 residues. The CDR3 DNA reads TGTGCCAGCAGCTTAGGAAGCTCCTACAATGAGCAGTTCTTC. It encodes CASSLGSSYNEQFF.

This sequence joins TRBV5-1 and TRBJ2-2; 7 nucleotides align to TRBD1. Germline lookup yields CDR1 SGHRS and CDR2 YFSETQ. The V gene end was trimmed by 4 bases and the J gene end by 1 base; junction bases not matched to a gene: 4. CDR3 length: 15 amino acids. Here the CDR3 DNA reads TGCGCCAGCAGCCAGGACAGGATGAACACCGGGGAGCTGTTTTTT. Protein sequence: CASSQDRMNTGELFF.

The V and J genes are TRBV7-2 and TRBJ2-1, with 10 bases identical to TRBD2. The CDR3 totals 17 residues. Trimming cost V 3 bases and J 7 bases; bases outside gene matches: 12. Germline CDR1 is SGHTA and CDR2 is FQGNSA. The CDR3 protein is CASSFVGGSGRRNEQFF. The CDR3 DNA reads TGTGCCAGCAGCTTTGTGGGGGGTAGCGGGAGGCGGAATGAGCAGTTCTTC.